This entry features one TCR beta chain sequence. Its cognate antigen is unknown. Time point defined: new active TB diagnosis, blood taken before or within 7 days of starting treatment. Tuberculosis was confirmed by positive sputum smear and/or M. tuberculosis culture. The data stem from a study of T cells in tuberculosis. Study conclusions and caveats: Classification accuracy was about 90% (AUROC approximately 0.89) with the GMM-specific repertoire. Smaller alpha distances in active tuberculosis partly reflected shorter CDR3-alpha lengths. Active tuberculosis alpha repertoires lay closer to GMM-specific TCRs than controls'.

Data came from immunoSEQ multiplex PCR; TCRdb stores just in-frame clones and leaves some out. The sample consists of about 33,000 clones, approximately 90% of them appearing once. The receptor was derived from an adult with tuberculosis. Some clones in this sample may be carry-over from other donors' samples. Sequencing was performed on PBMCs, taken at tuberculosis diagnosis.

CDR3 residues: CASSLGATDTQYF. CDR3 DNA: TGTGCCAGCAGTTTAGGGGCTACAGATACGCAGTATTTT. This chain links TRBV27 with TRBJ2-3; D possibly corresponds to TRBD1 (5 bases). CDR1 is MNHEY, CDR2 SMNVEV, per germline (reference sequence). Trimming took 2 bases from V and 3 from J, leaving 6 bases between them. This CDR3 region has 13 residues.